Following are 2 T cell receptor beta chains from one sample sequenced in a study of T cells in localized non-small cell lung cancer. Sequencing was performed with immunoSEQ multiplex PCR; in TCRdb, only in-frame clones are kept and a portion is missing. The table shows roughly 90,000 clones, with approximately 91% occurring only once. The sample was PBMCs, taken before any cancer treatment. The source is a woman aged 35-75 years with stage II squamous cell lung carcinoma.

This chain links TRBV2 with TRBJ2-1; 11 bases fit TRBD1. The CDR3 totals 16 residues. Germline CDR1 is SNHLY and CDR2 is FYNNEI. The V gene end was trimmed by 2 bases and the J gene end by 3 bases; junction bases not matched to a gene: 3. The DNA for the CDR3 is TGTGCCAGCAGTGAATTGGGGACAGGGGGCTACAATGAGCAGTTCTTC. This codes for CASSELGTGGYNEQFF.

The chain is built from TRBV27 and TRBJ1-5; 9 nucleotides align to TRBD1. In germline, CDR1 is MNHEY, CDR2 SMNVEV (reference sequence). This CDR3 contains 15 residues. The V gene end was trimmed by 6 bases and the J gene end by 3 bases; junction bases not matched to a gene: 6. The DNA for the CDR3 is TGTGCCAGCAGCCCCCGGGACAGGGACAATCAGCCCCAGCATTTT. It codes for CASSPRDRDNQPQHF.